A single sample is the source of the 10 T cell receptor beta chains below, sequenced in a study of cytomegalovirus exposure and HLA in healthy donors. The PCR contained 60 Vbeta and 13 Jbeta primers. Profiled with immunoSEQ multiplex PCR; TCRdb holds only in-frame clones, not every one. Found here are 90,000 to 120,000 clones, roughly 75% of them singletons; the top ten hold roughly 1.7%. Sequenced input: PBMCs. The receptors were sampled from a woman in her 40s in good health and CMV-seronegative.

V gene TRBV19 combines with J gene TRBJ2-4; TRBD2 aligns across 7 bases. Looked up from germline, CDR1 is LNHDA and CDR2 is SQIVND (reference sequence). The ends lost 5 bases at V and 2 bases at J; junction bases unmatched: 9. There are 16 residues in the CDR3. CDR3 sequence (DNA): TGTGCCAGTAGTCCCCGGGGCGGGAGAACCAAAAACATTCAGTACTTC. Translation: CASSPRGGRTKNIQYF.

The rearrangement joins TRBV7-3 to TRBJ2-1; D is undetermined. The V end lost 5 bases, the J end lost 5 bases, and 22 bases lay between the germline ends. The CDR3 is made up of 17 amino acids. Germline loops: CDR1 SGHTA, CDR2 FQGTGA. CDR3 bases: TGTGCCAGCAGCCGTCGAAACAGCAAATATGACCACAATGAGCAGTTCTTC. Protein product: CASSRRNSKYDHNEQFF.

The chain links TRBV27 to TRBJ2-7; 9 bases are a match to TRBD2. Unmatched junction bases numbered 3, after V lost 3 bases and J lost 3 bases. The CDR3 is 14 amino acids. Germline V CDR1 and CDR2: MNHEY, SMNVEV (reference sequence). The CDR3 DNA reads as TGTGCCAGCAGTTTTAGCGGGAGTCACTACGAGCAGTACTTC. This sequence encodes CASSFSGSHYEQYF.

This chain links TRBV7-2 with TRBJ2-7; a weak D match, TRBD2 (5 bases). There are 13 residues in the CDR3. V was shortened by 5 bases and J by 0 bases, with 8 bases between the two germline ends. The germline V gene has CDR1 SGHTA and CDR2 FQGNSA. The CDR3 region is CASSRGFSYEQYF. CDR3 nucleotides: TGTGCCAGCAGCCGCGGGTTCTCCTACGAGCAGTACTTC.

The J gene is TRBJ1-2, the V gene TRBV5-5; 8 nucleotides line up with TRBD1. The germline V gene encodes CDR1 SGHKS and CDR2 YYEKEE (reference sequence). V dropped 4 bases and J dropped 5; count of bases not matched to a gene: 7. This CDR3 is built from 14 residues. In nucleotides, the CDR3 is TGTGCCAGCAGCCTAACAGGGGGTTTTTATGGCTACACCTTC. It yields the protein CASSLTGGFYGYTF.

The rearrangement joins TRBV5-1 to TRBJ2-1, with 11 bases aligning to TRBD2. The V and J ends lost 3 bases and 7 bases, in that order; junction bases with no gene match: 9. Germline lookup yields CDR1 SGHRS and CDR2 YFSETQ. The CDR3 is 16 amino acids. CDR3 bases: TGCGCCAGCAGCTCGACCGGGACTAGCGGAGTAAATGAGCAGTTCTTC. This encodes CASSSTGTSGVNEQFF.

The V and J genes are TRBV30 and TRBJ1-5; D remains ambiguous. Trimming pared 0 bases from V and 4 bases from J, leaving 7 bases between. The length of the CDR3 is 13 residues. CDR1 is GTSNPN, CDR2 SVGIG, per germline (reference sequence). CDR3 in amino acids: CAWSVPGNQPQHF. Here the CDR3 DNA reads TGTGCCTGGAGTGTACCCGGGAATCAGCCCCAGCATTTT.

This rearrangement joins TRBV4-3 to TRBJ2-1; no definite D call. There are 17 residues in the CDR3. V lost 4 bases, J lost 3 bases, and 19 bases lay in between. Germline V lookup: CDR1 LGHNA, CDR2 YSLEER. The CDR3 nucleotides read TGCGCCAGCAGCCCGCAGAGATTGGTGAACAGCTACAATGAGCAGTTCTTC. Protein sequence: CASSPQRLVNSYNEQFF.

The chain is built from TRBV19 and TRBJ2-1; 8 nucleotides match TRBD1. Germline CDR1 reads LNHDA; CDR2 reads SQIVND (reference sequence). CDR3 length equals 16 residues. V trimming: 3 bases; J trimming: 3 bases; junction bases outside the gene matches: 7. The CDR3 here is CASSIITGTGYNEQFF. The CDR3 region has the DNA TGTGCCAGTAGTATTATCACCGGGACAGGCTACAATGAGCAGTTCTTC.

This chain uses TRBV7-9 with TRBJ1-4; perhaps TRBD1 as D (6 bases). This CDR3 has 16 amino acids. CDR1 is SEHNR, CDR2 FQNEAQ, per germline (reference sequence). Trimming pared 5 bases from V and 7 bases from J, leaving 20 bases between. The CDR3 DNA reads as TGTGCCAGCAGCCCGCCCCCACAGGGTGTCGGTGAAAAACTGTTTTTT. Amino acids: CASSPPPQGVGEKLFF.